This T cell receptor (beta chain) appears in the sequencing data of a study of shared clonotypes between healthy human individuals (dated by TCRdb to about 2020). Some background on the complete study: Three men and two women, aged 18 to 49 years, made up the cohort. Leukapheresis yielded between about 0.9 and 8.9 billion PBMCs per donor. Blood TCR repertoires of five healthy adults were deeply sequenced to estimate repertoire size and the extent of clonotype sharing between individuals. To increase sequencing depth and limit assay-specific biases, TCR repertoire library preparation and sequencing were carried out by different laboratories using diverse techniques. For each donor, CD4 naive and CD4 memory were each given three plates, CD8 naive was given two plates, and CD8 memory was given one plate. Findings and caveats that apply to the study as a whole: Only blood was sampled, and tissue TCR repertoires likely differ from those in blood. Compared with non-shared clonotypes, the clonotypes found in all four sorted-subset donors had higher generation probabilities. Around 5% of naive CD4, around 3.5% of naive CD8, roughly 2.4% of memory CD4, and over 0.35% of memory CD8 clonotypes were shared across a few donors. Rarefaction of sorted-subset datasets indicated incomplete sequencing despite the large sequencing depth. Pairwise subsampling led to the expectation that sequencing depth would affect the degree of clonotype sharing among donors. The small number of donors limited the genetic and exposure-history diversity represented. Naive subsets generally had larger estimated clonotype richness than memory subsets.

With respect to this clone: Its cognate antigen has yet to be identified. Within one base of it there is no much larger clone, and no base qualities were kept.

The CDR3 starts with the cysteine, ends with the phenylalanine, and has 11 residues. Only the CDR3 part of the read is kept: 33 bases, read in frame from the first base. At the junction V is shortened by 6 bases and J by 8 bases; bases outside the gene matches: 2. CDR1 is given as MDHEN and CDR2 as SYDVKM, both from the germline V gene. TCR CDR3 regions were amplified from genomic DNA by multiplex PCR using the deep immunoSEQ assay. Extracted genomic DNA from each cell subset was distributed evenly across all wells of several immunoSEQ 96-well plates, and each plate was treated as a replicate. For sorted subsets, approximately 190 ng of genomic DNA, equivalent to 25,000 to 35,000 T cell genomes, went into each replicate PCR. The purified libraries were quantified using a Qubit 3.0 fluorometer, sized with a Bioanalyzer 2100, and then quantified again using the KAPA Library Quantification kit. Every immunoSEQ 96-well plate was sequenced on a dedicated single-read 150-cycle Illumina NextSeq 550 flow cell. The study's processing was this. Because only junctional sequences without quality scores were contained in the immunoSEQ output, filtering matching that applied to full-length reads could not be performed. To assign V/J genes and CDR3, sequences were annotated using PyIR, a Python wrapper for IgBLAST v1.9, with IMGT germline references. Any read was removed if the V/J assignment was weak (E-value above 1e-6), the CDR3 was missing, or the read contained stop codons, out-of-frame junctions, or ambiguous translated residues. V3J clonotypes were defined by identical inferred V gene, J gene, and CDR3 amino acid sequence. The percentage overlap between two repertoires was calculated by dividing the number of shared unique clonotypes by the size of the smaller repertoire. Richness of each repertoire was evaluated using RTK rarefaction, the Chao1 estimator, and Recon v2.1 estimates of unobserved clonotypes. OLGA was used to compute generation probabilities for all TCRbeta clonotypes that the gDNA method yielded from a handful of donors. TCRdb provides this immuneACCESS table in a form limited to in-frame rearrangements. Some clones are lacking; in checked studies, under half of them reflect an unresolved V gene, and why the rest are absent is not known. V and J calls and clone size are as listed in that table; D and trimming were resolved from the DNA. This sample lists 550,000 to 700,000 clones; more than 70% were detected once. Under 2% of the sample is taken by the ten largest.

The donors were healthy, HIV-negative adults with no recently reported acute infections or vaccinations. Every donor was a Caucasian adult living in Nashville, Tennessee, USA. Magnetic negative selection was used to enrich CD4+ T cells, after which naive cells were positively selected on CD45RA and the negative fraction became the memory subset. After blood collection by leukapheresis, PBMCs were isolated using Ficoll-Histopaque density gradient centrifugation and then cryopreserved in the vapor phase of liquid nitrogen. Analytical flow cytometry was used to check the purity and quantity of each magnetically sorted T cell population. Genomic DNA was isolated from each sorted fraction and quantified by UV absorbance on a Nanodrop 2000c.

This sequence originates from a woman aged 25 to 45 in good health. The sequence joins TRBV28 to TRBJ1-1, and 8 junction bases match TRBD1. Sequencing was performed on memory CD4+ T cells sorted from blood. The cell subset or site label, as the study defines it: CD45RA-negative fraction. The CDR3 sequence is CASRGQAEAFF. The bases read TGTGCCAGCAGGGGACAGGCAGAAGCTTTCTTT.